This T cell receptor beta chain was obtained from a study of CD8 T cells in ankylosing spondylitis. TCRdb processed the 5' RACE reads anew with MiXCR; each CDR3 protein has one entry. The sample yields under 30,000 distinct CDR3 sequences, over 6.5% seen once. Whole-study results and caveats: CD8+ by phenotype, disease-linked clones were relatively rare in peripheral blood. Prior literature has documented some motif variants in synovial fluid and blood from reactive arthritis.

This CDR3 spans 15 amino acids. V lost 4 bases to trimming and J lost 0 bases; unmatched junction nucleotides: 6. Looked up from germline, CDR1 is SGHRS and CDR2 is YFSETQ. In the case of this clonotype: Its antigen is unknown.

The chain links TRBV5-1 to TRBJ1-1, with 7 bases identical to TRBD1. This receptor was obtained from a male donor with ankylosing spondylitis or in good health (not recorded which). Material for sequencing was blood. As DNA, the CDR3 is TGCGCCAGCAGCCCTGGACAGGCAATGAACACTGAAGCTTTCTTT. Amino acids: CASSPGQAMNTEAFF.